The 2 T cell receptor beta chains presented below share a single source sample, sequenced in a study of shared T cell receptors in the human thymus. Sequenced by immunoSEQ multiplex PCR; TCRdb stores in-frame clones only, minus some. The sample consists of hundreds of thousands of clones, 88% of them appearing once. Separately, the same data were catalogued under a study of human thymus T cells.

The specimen was thymocytes. The receptors derive from a boy under two years old with a congenital heart defect.

The gene calls are TRBV25-1 and TRBJ2-5; TRBD1 aligns across 9 bases. The DNA end is more similar to TRBJ2-7, so the J call may be wrong. The CDR3 contains 16 residues. The germline gives CDR1 MGHDK, CDR2 SYGVNS. The CDR3 DNA follows: TGTGCCAGCAGTGCCTCTCCGGGACAGGGACGCTACGAGCAGTACTTC. Residues: CASSASPGQGRYEQYF.

The V and J genes are TRBV7-8 and TRBJ2-3; 8 bases agree with TRBD2. There are 18 residues in the CDR3. With V trimmed by 5 bases and J by 6 bases, 19 bases remained unmatched. The germline gives CDR1 SGHVS, CDR2 FQNEAQ. The DNA for the CDR3 is TGTGCCAGCAGCCCCCGAGGCGGCCAGCGGGAGAACCGGGATACGCAGTATTTT. It translates to CASSPRGGQRENRDTQYF.